The rows below give T cell receptor beta chains drawn from one sample of a study of OX40 agonist ivuxolimab in advanced cancers. Measured with immunoSEQ multiplex PCR; TCRdb has only the in-frame clones, and not every one. Found here are some 67,000 clones, around 84% of them singletons; the top ten hold 0.83%. This material consisted of CD4+ or CD8+ T cells sorted from blood, taken in a trial of the OX40 agonist ivuxolimab. All receptors derive from an adult with an advanced solid tumor such as melanoma, head and neck, liver or kidney cancer. Both conserved end residues are part of each CDR3. D genes are given only for firm matches. The size of a clone is reported for some rows only, either as once, few or many, or as a class for expanded clones.

clone_size: -
j_call: TRBJ1-1
d_call: -
v_call: TRBV27
cdr3_nt: TGTGCCAGCAGTTTATCATGGCTAACGAACACTGAAGCTTTCTTT
cdr3_aa: CASSLSWLTNTEAFF

clone_size: -
j_call: TRBJ1-5
d_call: -
v_call: TRBV7-9
cdr3_nt: TGTGCCAGCAGCAAAGTGGATCAGCCCCAGCATTTT
cdr3_aa: CASSKVDQPQHF

clone_size: -
j_call: TRBJ1-4
d_call: -
v_call: TRBV7-2
cdr3_nt: TGTGCCAGCAGCTTAGGACAGGTGAATGAAAAACTGTTTTTT
cdr3_aa: CASSLGQVNEKLFF

clone_size: -
j_call: TRBJ1-4
d_call: -
v_call: TRBV6-5
cdr3_nt: TGTGCCAGCAGTTACTCTGCAGGGGAAAACGAAAAACTGTTTTTT
cdr3_aa: CASSYSAGENEKLFF

clone_size: -
j_call: TRBJ1-5
d_call: -
v_call: TRBV5-1
cdr3_nt: TGCGCCAGCAGCTTGTGGGCAGGGGACCAGCCCCAGCATTTT
cdr3_aa: CASSLWAGDQPQHF

clone_size: once
j_call: TRBJ2-7
d_call: -
v_call: TRBV20-1
cdr3_nt: TGCAGTGCGGGAGGCTCCTACGAGCAGTACTTC
cdr3_aa: CSAGGSYEQYF

clone_size: -
j_call: TRBJ1-2
d_call: -
v_call: TRBV27
cdr3_nt: TGTGCCAGCAGTTTCGGGACAAACTATGGCTACACCTTC
cdr3_aa: CASSFGTNYGYTF

clone_size: -
j_call: TRBJ1-6
d_call: -
v_call: TRBV7-9
cdr3_nt: TGTGCCAGCAGCTCAGCGTCCCCAATGCTAAATTCACCCCTCCACTTT
cdr3_aa: CASSSASPMLNSPLHF

clone_size: -
j_call: TRBJ2-3
d_call: -
v_call: TRBV7-3
cdr3_nt: TGTGCCAGCAGCTTAGGGACATCCGGAGATACGCAGTATTTT
cdr3_aa: CASSLGTSGDTQYF

clone_size: -
j_call: TRBJ1-1
d_call: -
v_call: TRBV19
cdr3_nt: TGTGCCAGTAGTAGGGCCACGAACACTGAAGCTTTCTTT
cdr3_aa: CASSRATNTEAFF

clone_size: -
j_call: TRBJ2-7
d_call: TRBD2
v_call: TRBV7-3
cdr3_nt: TGTGCCAGCAGCTTAAGTCCGGGAGGGCAAGACGAGCAGTACTTC
cdr3_aa: CASSLSPGGQDEQYF

clone_size: -
j_call: TRBJ2-7
d_call: TRBD1
v_call: TRBV28
cdr3_nt: TGTGCCAGCAGTCTACAGGGGCGAGGCTACGAGCAGTACTTC
cdr3_aa: CASSLQGRGYEQYF

clone_size: -
j_call: TRBJ2-2
d_call: TRBD2
v_call: TRBV7-9
cdr3_nt: TGTGCCAGCAGCCGACTAGCGGTGAACACCGGGGAGCTGTTTTTT
cdr3_aa: CASSRLAVNTGELFF

clone_size: -
j_call: TRBJ2-4
d_call: -
v_call: TRBV7-6
cdr3_nt: TGTGCCAGCAGCTTAGCGCCGGGAGAAAACATTCAGTACTTC
cdr3_aa: CASSLAPGENIQYF

clone_size: -
j_call: TRBJ1-5
d_call: -
v_call: TRBV19
cdr3_nt: TGTGCCAGTAGTATCCCCTGGTGGCAGGGAAGCGATCAGCCCCAGCATTTT
cdr3_aa: CASSIPWWQGSDQPQHF

clone_size: -
j_call: TRBJ2-1
d_call: TRBD2
v_call: TRBV14
cdr3_nt: TGTGCCAGCAGCCTCCGACTTTTAGCGGGCAATGAGCAGTTCTTC
cdr3_aa: CASSLRLLAGNEQFF

clone_size: -
j_call: TRBJ2-3
d_call: TRBD1
v_call: TRBV4-1
cdr3_nt: TGCGCCAGCAGCCAAGATAGGGACAGTACGCAGTATTTT
cdr3_aa: CASSQDRDSTQYF

clone_size: once
j_call: TRBJ1-2
d_call: -
v_call: TRBV18
cdr3_nt: TGTGCCAGCTCACCAATCTCGATTGGGAATGGCTACACCTTC
cdr3_aa: CASSPISIGNGYTF

clone_size: -
j_call: TRBJ1-5
d_call: -
v_call: TRBV28
cdr3_nt: TGTGCCAGCAGTGTCCTTCGAGTACAAACCAATCAGCCCCAGCATTTT
cdr3_aa: CASSVLRVQTNQPQHF

clone_size: -
j_call: TRBJ1-5
d_call: TRBD1
v_call: TRBV6-5
cdr3_nt: TGTGCCAGCAGGGGACAGGTAAATCAGCCCCAGCATTTT
cdr3_aa: CASRGQVNQPQHF

clone_size: -
j_call: TRBJ1-4
d_call: -
v_call: TRBV18
cdr3_nt: TGTGCCAGCTCACCGCCGACAGTCGAAAAACTGTTTTTT
cdr3_aa: CASSPPTVEKLFF

clone_size: -
j_call: TRBJ2-7
d_call: TRBD1
v_call: TRBV19
cdr3_nt: TGTGCCAGTAGTGGCCGGGACAGGGGGATCTACGAGCAGTACTTC
cdr3_aa: CASSGRDRGIYEQYF

clone_size: few
j_call: TRBJ2-7
d_call: TRBD1
v_call: TRBV11-3
cdr3_nt: TGTGCCAGCAGCCCCTATTTACGACAGGGTGATTACGAGCAGTACTTC
cdr3_aa: CASSPYLRQGDYEQYF

clone_size: -
j_call: TRBJ1-4
d_call: TRBD1
v_call: TRBV28
cdr3_nt: TGTGCCAGCACCCCAGGGGGGGCAACTAATGAAAAACTGTTTTTT
cdr3_aa: CASTPGGATNEKLFF

clone_size: few
j_call: TRBJ1-3
d_call: -
v_call: TRBV18
cdr3_nt: TGTGCCAGCGCGCGGGACACCGGCGACACCATATATTTT
cdr3_aa: CASARDTGDTIYF

clone_size: few
j_call: TRBJ1-1
d_call: TRBD1
v_call: TRBV14
cdr3_nt: TGTGCCAGCAGCCTCGAGACAGGGGGCTATGCTTTCTTT
cdr3_aa: CASSLETGGYAFF

clone_size: -
j_call: TRBJ1-2
d_call: -
v_call: TRBV19
cdr3_nt: TGTGCCAGCAGCTGGGACACCGGCCAAAACTATGGCTACACCTTC
cdr3_aa: CASSWDTGQNYGYTF

clone_size: -
j_call: TRBJ2-5
d_call: TRBD1
v_call: TRBV11-2
cdr3_nt: TGTGCCAGCAGCTTCGGACAGGGCTCAGAGACCCAGTACTTC
cdr3_aa: CASSFGQGSETQYF

clone_size: -
j_call: TRBJ2-7
d_call: -
v_call: TRBV6-6
cdr3_nt: TGTGCCAGCAGTTCTCCAGGGGTCTACGAGCAGTACTTC
cdr3_aa: CASSSPGVYEQYF

clone_size: -
j_call: TRBJ1-1
d_call: -
v_call: TRBV19
cdr3_nt: TGTGCCAGTAATTCTGGGGCGGGGACCACTGAAGCTTTCTTT
cdr3_aa: CASNSGAGTTEAFF

clone_size: -
j_call: TRBJ2-7
d_call: TRBD1
v_call: TRBV18
cdr3_nt: TGTGCCAGCTCCCCCCGAGGGACAGGGGACCTCTACGAGCAGTACTTC
cdr3_aa: CASSPRGTGDLYEQYF

clone_size: -
j_call: TRBJ2-5
d_call: -
v_call: TRBV7-8
cdr3_nt: TGTGCCAGCAGCTTCGGACTGGGTTTACAAGAGACCCAGTACTTC
cdr3_aa: CASSFGLGLQETQYF

clone_size: -
j_call: TRBJ1-3
d_call: -
v_call: TRBV11-2
cdr3_nt: TGTGCCAGCAGCCCAGTTAGCGGCAGCTCTGGAAACACCATATATTTT
cdr3_aa: CASSPVSGSSGNTIYF

clone_size: -
j_call: TRBJ1-1
d_call: -
v_call: TRBV4-1
cdr3_nt: TGCGCCAGCAGCCAAGAAGTTACGACAGGCGAAGCTTTCTTT
cdr3_aa: CASSQEVTTGEAFF

clone_size: -
j_call: TRBJ2-2
d_call: -
v_call: TRBV12-5
cdr3_nt: TGTGCTAGTGGTTCCCATCGACGGAGCGGCTCCGGGGAGCTGTTTTTT
cdr3_aa: CASGSHRRSGSGELFF

clone_size: -
j_call: TRBJ1-1
d_call: -
v_call: TRBV5-1
cdr3_nt: TGCGCCAGCAGGTCGAATCCAGGGGCCAGTATGAACACTGAAGCTTTCTTT
cdr3_aa: CASRSNPGASMNTEAFF

clone_size: -
j_call: TRBJ1-6
d_call: TRBD1
v_call: TRBV28
cdr3_nt: TGTGCCAGCATTGCCAGGGGGCGTTCACCCCTCCACTTT
cdr3_aa: CASIARGRSPLHF

clone_size: -
j_call: TRBJ1-2
d_call: -
v_call: TRBV14
cdr3_nt: TGTGCCAGCAGCCAAGGCCAGGGAAGGGATGGCTACACCTTC
cdr3_aa: CASSQGQGRDGYTF

clone_size: -
j_call: TRBJ2-7
d_call: TRBD1
v_call: TRBV10-3
cdr3_nt: TGTGCCATCGGGACAGGGGGGAGAACCTACGAGCAGTACTTC
cdr3_aa: CAIGTGGRTYEQYF

clone_size: -
j_call: TRBJ1-4
d_call: -
v_call: TRBV15
cdr3_nt: TGTGCCACCAGCAGAGATGCCCTGGGGGCAACTAATGAAAAACTGTTTTTT
cdr3_aa: CATSRDALGATNEKLFF

clone_size: -
j_call: TRBJ2-7
d_call: -
v_call: TRBV6-5
cdr3_nt: TGTGCCAGCAGCTCCGACAGAGAGTTCTACGAGCAGTACTTC
cdr3_aa: CASSSDREFYEQYF

clone_size: -
j_call: TRBJ2-7
d_call: TRBD2
v_call: TRBV2
cdr3_nt: TGTGCCAGCAGTATAGCGGGGGGGAATGAGCAGTACTTC
cdr3_aa: CASSIAGGNEQYF

clone_size: -
j_call: TRBJ2-7
d_call: TRBD2
v_call: TRBV27
cdr3_nt: TGTGCCAGCAGTTTATCCGGGACTAGATACGAGCAGTACTTC
cdr3_aa: CASSLSGTRYEQYF

clone_size: -
j_call: TRBJ1-1
d_call: -
v_call: TRBV12-5
cdr3_nt: TGTGCTAGTAGTGTGACAATGAACACTGAAGCTTTCTTT
cdr3_aa: CASSVTMNTEAFF

clone_size: -
j_call: TRBJ1-5
d_call: -
v_call: TRBV7-9
cdr3_nt: TGTGCCAGCAGTCCCGCGGGGGGCAATCAGCCCCAGCATTTT
cdr3_aa: CASSPAGGNQPQHF

clone_size: -
j_call: TRBJ2-3
d_call: TRBD2
v_call: TRBV28
cdr3_nt: TGTGCCAGCAGTTTTGAAGCGGGGGGGGGTACAGATACGCAGTATTTT
cdr3_aa: CASSFEAGGGTDTQYF

clone_size: -
j_call: TRBJ2-7
d_call: TRBD2
v_call: TRBV6-4
cdr3_nt: TGTGCCAGCAGTGACTCTGCGGGAGGTAATTTTTCCTACGAGCAGTACTTC
cdr3_aa: CASSDSAGGNFSYEQYF

clone_size: -
j_call: TRBJ1-1
d_call: -
v_call: TRBV11-3
cdr3_nt: TGTGCCAGCAGCCATGGGGGATGGGGGTCTAACACTGAAGCTTTCTTT
cdr3_aa: CASSHGGWGSNTEAFF

clone_size: -
j_call: TRBJ2-7
d_call: -
v_call: TRBV6-5
cdr3_nt: TGTGCCAGCAGTTCCTACGGGGGCGAGCAGTACTTC
cdr3_aa: CASSSYGGEQYF

clone_size: -
j_call: TRBJ2-7
d_call: TRBD2
v_call: TRBV5-4
cdr3_nt: TGTGCCAGCAGTTCGACTAGCGGGGGTTTCGGGGTTAGGTACGAGCAGTACTTC
cdr3_aa: CASSSTSGGFGVRYEQYF

clone_size: -
j_call: TRBJ1-6
d_call: -
v_call: TRBV6-5
cdr3_nt: TGTGCCAGCAGTTCCTTACTGGGGAGGTCGCCCCTCCACTTT
cdr3_aa: CASSSLLGRSPLHF

clone_size: -
j_call: TRBJ2-7
d_call: -
v_call: TRBV7-2
cdr3_nt: TGTGCCAGCAGCTTAGAGCCGGGGGCCTCCCACGAGCAGTACTTC
cdr3_aa: CASSLEPGASHEQYF

clone_size: -
j_call: TRBJ1-1
d_call: -
v_call: TRBV5-6
cdr3_nt: TGTGCCAGCAGCTTGTCATTGGGGGGTGGGACTGAAGCTTTCTTT
cdr3_aa: CASSLSLGGGTEAFF

clone_size: -
j_call: TRBJ1-2
d_call: TRBD1
v_call: TRBV25-1
cdr3_nt: TGTGCCAGCAGTGAATCCAACAGGGGAGGTGGCTACACCTTC
cdr3_aa: CASSESNRGGGYTF

clone_size: -
j_call: TRBJ1-2
d_call: -
v_call: TRBV18
cdr3_nt: TGTGCCAGCTCACCACCGTCGAGGGAACGAGGCTACACCTTC
cdr3_aa: CASSPPSRERGYTF